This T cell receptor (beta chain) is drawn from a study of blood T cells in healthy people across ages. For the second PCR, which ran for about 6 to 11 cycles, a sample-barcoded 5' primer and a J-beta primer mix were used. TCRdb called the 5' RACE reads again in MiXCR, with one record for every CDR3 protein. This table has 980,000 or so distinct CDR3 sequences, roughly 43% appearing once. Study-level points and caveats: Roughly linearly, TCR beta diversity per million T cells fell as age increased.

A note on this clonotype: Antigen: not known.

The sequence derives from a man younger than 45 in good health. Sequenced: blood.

DNA of the CDR3: TGTGCTAGTGGTTTGGGACCTTACAATGAGCAGTTCTTC. Its protein is CASGLGPYNEQFF. The genes are TRBV12-5 and TRBJ2-1; D is uncertain. V lost 1 base to trimming and J lost 4 bases, with 5 bases between them. Germline lookup yields CDR1 LGHNT and CDR2 FRNRAP. The CDR3 is made up of 13 amino acids.